This T cell receptor beta chain was obtained from a study of beta chain features in type 1 diabetes. Expressed TCRB transcripts got sequenced, as all isolated RNA was reverse transcribed. Assay used: immunoSEQ multiplex PCR; TCRdb lists only in-frame clones, some missing. The table has 200,000 to 250,000 clones, 27% seen once. This clone was detected only a few times. CDR3 size: 14 residues. Trimming took 1 base from V and 6 from J, leaving 10 bases between them. The germline V gene has CDR1 SGHTA and CDR2 FQGNSA. J is TRBJ2-1 and V is TRBV7-2; no definite D call. The receptor's source is a young man in good health. Sequencing was performed on central memory CD4+ T cells from blood. The CDR3 DNA reads as TGTGCCAGCAGCTTAGGTATAGCTAGCAATGAGCAGTTCTTC. Protein sequence: CASSLGIASNEQFF. Supplemented by reference TRBV7-2 and TRBJ2-1, the full variable domain reads GAGVSQSPSNKVTEKGKDVELRCDPISGHTALYWYRQSLGQGLEFLIYFQGNSAPDKSGLPSDRFSAERTGGSVSTLTIQRTQQEDSAVYLCASSLGIASNEQFFGPGTRLTVL.